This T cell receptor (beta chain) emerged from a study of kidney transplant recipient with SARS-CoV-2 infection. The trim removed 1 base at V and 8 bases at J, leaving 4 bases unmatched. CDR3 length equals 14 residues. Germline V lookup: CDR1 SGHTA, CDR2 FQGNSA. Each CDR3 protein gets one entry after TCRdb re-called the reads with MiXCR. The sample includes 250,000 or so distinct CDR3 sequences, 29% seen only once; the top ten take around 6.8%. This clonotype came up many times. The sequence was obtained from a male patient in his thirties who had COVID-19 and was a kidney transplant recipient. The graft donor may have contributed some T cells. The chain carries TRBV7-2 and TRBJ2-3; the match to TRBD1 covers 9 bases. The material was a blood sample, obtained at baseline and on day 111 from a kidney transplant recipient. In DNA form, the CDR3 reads TGTGCCAGCAGCTTAGGGACAGGGGAGAGTACGCAGTATTTT. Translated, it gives CASSLGTGESTQYF.